This TCR beta chain came from a study of blood T cell repertoires in COVID-19 (TCRdb year 2020). For the study in its entirety: Samples covering the acute and convalescent phases of COVID-19 were provided by collaborators in the United States, Italy and Spain. HLA class I and class II types, where available, came from metadata supplied by the sample provider rather than from assay-based typing. The material from the prospective study consisted of cDNA or gDNA derived from T cells, B-cell-depleted T cells, or PBMCs. The samples were drawn from the first 160 participants of the ongoing ImmuneRACE study and from over 950 subjects provided by 6 global collaborators. A de-identified subject ID, COVID-19 status, age in years and sex were almost always included in the sample metadata. Deeply sampled blood TCRbeta repertoires from subjects exposed to, actively infected with, or recovered from COVID-19 were included in the dataset. A freely available public database, intended as a resource for researchers studying the immune response to SARS-CoV-2, is where the repertoires were released.

CDR1 and CDR2, looked up from the germline V gene, are SGHRS and YFSETQ. Germline trimming: 4 bases from V, 6 bases from J; junction bases outside gene matches: 14. From the cysteine up to the phenylalanine, the CDR3 has a length of 16 residues. Just CDR3 DNA is preserved here, 48 bases in frame from base 1. The immunoSEQ Assay, a bias-controlled multiplex PCR, was used to amplify TCRbeta CDR3 regions from genomic DNA. From the authors' description of their analysis: The number of nucleated cells in each sample was estimated by amplification of reference gene primers within the assay. To quantify the absolute abundance of each unique TCRbeta CDR3 rearrangement, sequence reads were collapsed and filtered. For each sample, productive Simpson clonality was calculated by taking the square root of Simpson's diversity index across productive rearrangements. The clones in this table, taken by TCRdb from immuneACCESS, are in-frame only. Not every clone is retained; where verified, under half of the shortfall comes from an unresolved V gene, and the cause of the rest is unknown. That table furnishes V, J and clone size, whereas the DNA furnished D and trimming. This sample lists 180,000 or so clones; over 80% were detected once. The ten largest clones take up over 6.5% of the sample.

Summary of the overall study and its limitations: Clinical and demographic metadata were provided uncurated, with the amount varying by source and participant.

In Seattle, one collaborating source enrolled patients while the infection was active and tracked those patients longitudinally over the course of disease. Collaborating institutions collected whole blood in K2EDTA tubes following their own protocols. Collaborator samples were shipped for TCRbeta analysis as frozen whole blood, isolated PBMCs, or DNA extracted from either sample type. Note on this clone: The specificity of this receptor is unknown. It has no much larger one-base neighbor in the sample; base qualities were not kept.

The receptor was derived from a middle-aged woman with COVID-19, enrolled during active disease. The material sequenced was peripheral blood. The rearrangement joined TRBV5-1 to TRBJ2-7; 9 central nucleotides agree with TRBD2. The sequenced DNA: TGCGCCAGCAGCACTACCTCTGGCTCTAGCGGGATCGAGCAGTACTTC. This gives the protein CASSTTSGSSGIEQYF. Reference TRBV5-1 and TRBJ2-7 genes cover what lies past the CDR3, so the full variable domain is KAGVTQTPRYLIKTRGQQVTLSCSPISGHRSVSWYQQTPGQGLQFLFEYFSETQRNKGNFPGRFSGRQFSNSRSEMNVSTLELGDSALYLCASSTTSGSSGIEQYFGPGTRLTVT.